These 13 T cell receptor beta chains share one sample of origin, sequenced in a study of beta chain features in type 1 diabetes. Sequenced material consisted of expressed TCRB transcripts (all of the isolated RNA was reverse transcribed). TCRdb's copy holds only in-frame clones and misses some; the assay was immunoSEQ multiplex PCR. The sample lists some 200,000 clones; 16% were seen once. These receptors are not linked to any known antigen. Points from the study as a whole: All four CD4+ subsets of Type 1 diabetes patients contained TCRB CDR3s that were moderately but significantly shorter.

Sequenced input: naive CD4+ T cells from blood. These receptors originate from a man younger than 45 with type 1 diabetes.

A few counts support this clone. This chain connects TRBV29-1 to TRBJ2-5; D not resolved. V was clipped by 6 bases and J by 5 bases, with 13 bases between them. CDR3 length: 12 residues. CDR1 is SQVTM and CDR2 is ANQGSEA in the germline V gene. This chain's CDR3 is CSVPMESETQYF. The CDR3 DNA is TGCAGCGTCCCGATGGAGTCGGAGACCCAGTACTTC.

This clone was observed a few times. CDR3 in DNA: TGCAGCGTCCGGACTAGCGCGACCGGGGCAGAGACCCAGTACTTC. This gives the protein CSVRTSATGAETQYF. The chain is built from TRBV29-1 and TRBJ2-5; 9 nucleotides match TRBD2. V shed 6 bases and J 4 bases; nucleotides not matched to a gene: 12. The length of the CDR3 is 15 residues. Per germline, CDR1 SQVTM and CDR2 ANQGSEA.

This clone was seen more than once but under ten times. The CDR3: CASSGRQGSEGYTF. CDR3 DNA sequence: TGTGCCAGCAGCGGACGACAGGGGTCCGAAGGCTACACCTTC. The chain carries TRBV7-2 and TRBJ1-2, with TRBD1 matching over 8 bases. Germline V gene data show CDR1 as SGHTA and CDR2 as FQGNSA. The CDR3 is made up of 14 amino acids. V lost 5 bases, J lost 8 bases, and 10 bases stayed unmatched.

This chain links TRBV5-1 with TRBJ2-1; D call uncertain. The germline V and J ends were trimmed by 1 base and 4 bases, with 9 bases remaining between them. Germline values: CDR1 SGHRS, CDR2 YFSETQ. The CDR3 runs 14 residues. CDR3 protein: CASSLPRVYNEQFF. The CDR3 DNA sequence: TGCGCCAGCAGCTTGCCGAGAGTTTACAATGAGCAGTTCTTC.

This chain connects TRBV11-2 to TRBJ2-5; no clear D gene. V lost 1 base and J 2 bases, leaving 5 bases between the germline ends. This CDR3 contains 13 residues. From germline, CDR1 is SGHAT and CDR2 FQNNGV. The CDR3 reads CASSLVLQETQYF. CDR3 bases: TGTGCCAGCAGCTTAGTACTTCAAGAGACCCAGTACTTC.

V usage is TRBV25-1 and J usage is TRBJ2-7, with TRBD1 matching 9 bases. Unmatched junction bases numbered 3, after V lost 8 bases and J lost 1 base. CDR3 length: 13 residues. Germline CDR1 is MGHDK and CDR2 is SYGVNS. In nucleotides, the CDR3 is TGTGCCAGCGGACAGGGGCTGTCCTACGAGCAGTACTTC. Translation: CASGQGLSYEQYF.

This clone has just a few counts. The V and J genes are TRBV29-1 and TRBJ2-1, with TRBD2 matching 7 bases. Germline CDR1 reads SQVTM; CDR2 reads ANQGSEA. V trimming: 6 bases; J trimming: 4 bases; junction bases outside the gene matches: 3. The CDR3 loop spans 12 amino acids. The CDR3 DNA is TGCAGCGTCGGACTAGTATACAATGAGCAGTTCTTC. It specifies CSVGLVYNEQFF.

A remark on this clone: The sample carries other DNA sequences with the same CDR3. The rearrangement uses TRBV6-5 and TRBJ2-7, with a tentative D call TRBD1 (5 bases). This CDR3 is built from 13 residues. V was cut by 0 bases and J by 4 bases, with 7 bases left in between. Germline CDR1 is MNHEY and CDR2 is SVGAGI. The CDR3 DNA reads TGTGCCAGCAGTTACTCGGGGCAGTACGAGCAGTACTTC. The encoded protein is CASSYSGQYEQYF.

In its sample, this clone was seen a few times. J is TRBJ2-7 and V is TRBV7-9, with 8 bases identical to TRBD1. V was clipped by 3 bases and J by 3 bases; unmatched bases: 10. Germline V gives CDR1 SEHNR, CDR2 FQNEAQ (reference sequence). The CDR3 loop spans 16 amino acids. CDR3 in DNA: TGTGCCAGCAGCTTGTCGATCCGGGACAGGAACTACGAGCAGTACTTC. Protein: CASSLSIRDRNYEQYF.

The chain recombines TRBV2 with TRBJ2-1; D is unresolved. The CDR3 is 14 amino acids. V lost 4 bases and J 7 bases, leaving 14 bases between the germline ends. CDR1 is SNHLY and CDR2 is FYNNEI in the germline V gene. The CDR3 loop reads CASSVQTGPNEQFF. CDR3 DNA sequence: TGTGCCAGCAGTGTCCAAACGGGCCCTAATGAGCAGTTCTTC.

The rearrangement uses TRBV29-1 and TRBJ2-2; D is ambiguous. This CDR3 has 11 residues. Germline lookup yields CDR1 SQVTM and CDR2 ANQGSEA. Between the trimmed V and J ends, which lost 5 bases and 5 bases, there was a span of 6 bases. The CDR3 DNA sequence: TGCAGCGTTCCCGCGACCGGGGAGCTGTTTTTT. This encodes CSVPATGELFF.

The CDR3 protein is CASSLAVSQETQYF. In nucleotides, the CDR3 is TGTGCCAGCAGCTTAGCTGTCAGCCAAGAGACCCAGTACTTC. V usage is TRBV7-2 and J usage is TRBJ2-5; the D is unclear. The V gene's germline CDR1 is SGHTA and CDR2 FQGNSA. Trimming removed 0 bases from V and 1 base from J, with 6 bases in between. The CDR3 has 14 amino acids.

This rearrangement joins TRBV9 to TRBJ2-3, with 8 bases identical to TRBD2. This CDR3 spans 14 amino acids. CDR1 is SGDLS, CDR2 YYNGEE, per germline. Trimming took 6 bases from V and 4 from J; bases not matched to a gene: 7. This CDR3 reads CASTERELSDTQYF. In nucleotides, the CDR3 is TGTGCCAGCACCGAGCGGGAGTTGTCAGATACGCAGTATTTT.